This TCR beta chain was sequenced in a study of a mutant IDH1 vaccine in newly diagnosed glioma. The repertoire was sequenced with immunoSEQ multiplex PCR; TCRdb's copy has only in-frame clones and lacks some. The sample records about 50,000 clones, roughly four fifths being singletons. Regarding this clone: The target antigen is unknown.

The time point here: week 35, safety follow-up. Each dose delivered 300 ug of mutant IDH1 20-mer peptide subcutaneously with imiquimod. This material consisted of PBMCs, taken from a glioma patient whose treatment included an IDH1 peptide vaccine. This TCR was recovered from a man aged 35 to 55 with glioma.

The CDR3 DNA reads as TGCGCCAGCAGCAAGACGGAACAGGGGAATAATTCACCCCTCCACTTT. Its translation is CASSKTEQGNNSPLHF. The chain employs TRBV5-1 and TRBJ1-6; 7 bases agree with TRBD1. Germline assignment: CDR1 SGHRS and CDR2 YFSETQ. Germline trimming cut 4 bases from V and 5 bases from J; bases unmatched to any gene: 9. The CDR3 runs to 16 residues.